The entry that follows covers one T cell receptor beta chain sequence. The data derive from a study of blood T cell repertoires in COVID-19. Turning to the study itself: Sources were T cells, B-cell-depleted T cells, or PBMCs; the material itself was cDNA or gDNA.

Method: immunoSEQ multiplex PCR; TCRdb's copy keeps in-frame clones and lacks some. The sample holds 200,000 to 250,000 clones, 92% seen once. The origin of this receptor is a man aged 30 to 39 with COVID-19, enrolled during active disease. The specimen was peripheral blood.

The chain's CDR3 is CASSIGTGGHNYGYTF. The CDR3 DNA sequence: TGTGCCAGCAGCATCGGGACAGGGGGCCATAACTATGGCTACACCTTC. The chain employs TRBV11-2 and TRBJ1-2; 12 positions match TRBD1. Germline loops: CDR1 SGHAT, CDR2 FQNNGV. Trimming at V came to 5 bases and at J to 1 base, leaving 5 bases not matched to a gene. The CDR3 runs to 16 residues.